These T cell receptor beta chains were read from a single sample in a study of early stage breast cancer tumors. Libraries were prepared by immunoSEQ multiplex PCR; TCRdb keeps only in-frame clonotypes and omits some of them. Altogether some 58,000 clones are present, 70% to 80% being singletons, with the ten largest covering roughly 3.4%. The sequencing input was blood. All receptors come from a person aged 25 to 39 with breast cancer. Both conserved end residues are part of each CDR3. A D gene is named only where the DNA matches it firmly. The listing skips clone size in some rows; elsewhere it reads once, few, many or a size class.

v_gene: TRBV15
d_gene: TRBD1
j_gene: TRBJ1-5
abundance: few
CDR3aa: CATSSPTGDQPQHF
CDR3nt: TGTGCCACCAGCAGCCCAACAGGGGATCAGCCCCAGCATTTT

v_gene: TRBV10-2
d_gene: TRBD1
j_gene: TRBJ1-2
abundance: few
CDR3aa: CASSVRQGGYGYTF
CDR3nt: TGCGCCAGCAGTGTCCGACAGGGAGGGTATGGCTACACCTTC

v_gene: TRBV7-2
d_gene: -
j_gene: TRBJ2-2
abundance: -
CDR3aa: CASSFPGKTGELFF
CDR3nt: TGTGCCAGCAGCTTCCCTGGGAAGACCGGGGAGCTGTTTTTT

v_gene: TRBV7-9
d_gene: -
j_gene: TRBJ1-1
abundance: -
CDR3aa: CASSKGLMNTEAFF
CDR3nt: TGTGCCAGCAGCAAGGGACTCATGAACACTGAAGCTTTCTTT

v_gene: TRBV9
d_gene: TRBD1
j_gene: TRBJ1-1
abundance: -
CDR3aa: CASSSRDRVGGTEAFF
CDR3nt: TGTGCCAGCAGCTCCCGGGACAGGGTAGGAGGCACTGAAGCTTTCTTT

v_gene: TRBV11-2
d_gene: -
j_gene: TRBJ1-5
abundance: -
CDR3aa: CASSSANQPQHF
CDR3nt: TGTGCCAGCAGCTCCGCCAATCAGCCCCAGCATTTT

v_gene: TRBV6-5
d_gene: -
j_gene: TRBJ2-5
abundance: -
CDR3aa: CASSWTVKETQYF
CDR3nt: TGTGCCAGCAGCTGGACAGTCAAAGAGACCCAGTACTTC

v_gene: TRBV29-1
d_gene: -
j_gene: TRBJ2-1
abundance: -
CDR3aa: CSHTTISYNEQFF
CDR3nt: TGCAGCCACACGACAATCTCCTACAATGAGCAGTTCTTC

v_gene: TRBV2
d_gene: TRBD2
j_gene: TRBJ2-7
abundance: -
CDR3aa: CASRREGDYEQYF
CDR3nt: TGTGCCAGCAGGCGGGAGGGGGACTACGAGCAGTACTTC

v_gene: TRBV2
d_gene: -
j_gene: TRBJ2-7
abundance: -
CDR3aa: CASSGAQLSYEQYF
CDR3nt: TGTGCCAGCAGTGGGGCCCAACTTTCCTACGAGCAGTACTTC

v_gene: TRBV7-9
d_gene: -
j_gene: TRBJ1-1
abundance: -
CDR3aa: CASSQETNTEAFF
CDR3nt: TGTGCCAGCAGCCAGGAAACGAACACTGAAGCTTTCTTT

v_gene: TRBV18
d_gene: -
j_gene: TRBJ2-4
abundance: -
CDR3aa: CASSPGLENIQYF
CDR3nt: TGTGCCAGCTCGCCCGGGCTAGAAAACATTCAGTACTTC

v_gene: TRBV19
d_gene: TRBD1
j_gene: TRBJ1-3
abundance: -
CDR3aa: CASSPRDSGNTIYF
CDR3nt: TGTGCCAGTAGCCCCAGGGACAGCGGAAACACCATATATTTT

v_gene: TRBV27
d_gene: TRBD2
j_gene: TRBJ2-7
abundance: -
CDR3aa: CASSLSAGGFYEQYF
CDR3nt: TGTGCCAGCAGTTTATCGGCGGGGGGCTTCTACGAGCAGTACTTC

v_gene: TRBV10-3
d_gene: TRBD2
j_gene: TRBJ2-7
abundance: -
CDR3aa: CATKEPGLAGPGAYEQYF
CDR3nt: TGTGCCACCAAAGAGCCTGGACTAGCGGGTCCTGGCGCCTACGAGCAGTACTTC